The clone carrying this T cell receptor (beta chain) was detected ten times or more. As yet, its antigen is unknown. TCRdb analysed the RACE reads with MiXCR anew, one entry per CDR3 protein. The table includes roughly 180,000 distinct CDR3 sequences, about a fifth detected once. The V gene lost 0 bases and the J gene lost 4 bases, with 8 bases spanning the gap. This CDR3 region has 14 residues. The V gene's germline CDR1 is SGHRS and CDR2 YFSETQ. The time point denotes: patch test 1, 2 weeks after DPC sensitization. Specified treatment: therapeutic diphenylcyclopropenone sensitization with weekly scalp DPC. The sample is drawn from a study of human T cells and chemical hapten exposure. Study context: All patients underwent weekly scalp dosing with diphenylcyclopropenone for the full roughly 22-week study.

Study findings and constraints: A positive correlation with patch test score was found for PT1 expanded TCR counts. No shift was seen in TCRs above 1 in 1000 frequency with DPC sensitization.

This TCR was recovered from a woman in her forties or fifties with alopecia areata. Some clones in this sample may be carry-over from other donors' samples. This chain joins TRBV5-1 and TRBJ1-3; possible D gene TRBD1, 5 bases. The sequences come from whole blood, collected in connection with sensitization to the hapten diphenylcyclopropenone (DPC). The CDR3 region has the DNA TGCGCCAGCAGCTTGGCAGGGTACGGAAACACCATATATTTT. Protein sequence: CASSLAGYGNTIYF.